This entry lists 10 T cell receptor beta chains sequenced from one sample in a study of OX40 agonist ivuxolimab in advanced cancers. Clones were read by immunoSEQ multiplex PCR, and TCRdb kept only the in-frame ones, dropping some. The table shows around 84,000 clones, with less than 95% occurring only once. The material was CD4+ or CD8+ T cells sorted from blood, obtained in a trial of the OX40 agonist ivuxolimab. The receptor set was obtained from an adult with an advanced solid tumor such as melanoma, head and neck, liver or kidney cancer.

The rearrangement links TRBV4-1 to TRBJ1-2, with 9 nucleotides matching TRBD1. The V segment lost 5 bases and the J segment 4 bases; nucleotides outside the gene matches: 5. This CDR3 comprises 14 residues. From germline, CDR1 is MGHRA and CDR2 YSYEKL. The CDR3 coding sequence is TGCGCCAGCAGCTGGACAGGGGCTGGCTATGGCTACACCTTC. Translating it yields CASSWTGAGYGYTF.

The V call is TRBV7-8, the J call TRBJ2-7; D is unclear. The CDR3 covers 16 residues. V lost 5 bases to trimming and J lost 4 bases, with 21 bases between them. Germline loops: CDR1 SGHVS, CDR2 FQNEAQ. CDR3: CASSTSASVSPYEQYF. The CDR3 nucleotides read TGTGCCAGCAGCACCAGTGCGTCGGTCAGCCCTTACGAGCAGTACTTC.

This CDR3 is CASSLGTETQYF. Here the CDR3 DNA reads TGTGCCAGCAGCTTGGGGACAGAAACCCAGTACTTC. J is TRBJ2-7 and V is TRBV7-9; 7 bases fit TRBD1. There are 12 residues in the CDR3. J was trimmed by 10 bases and V by 3 bases; bases with no gene match: 6. Germline values: CDR1 SEHNR, CDR2 FQNEAQ (reference sequence).

The V gene is TRBV9, the J gene TRBJ1-2; 8 bases align to TRBD1. The CDR3 runs 17 residues. V lost 0 bases, J lost 4 bases, and 11 bases stayed unmatched. Germline CDR1 and CDR2: SGDLS and YYNGEE. CDR3 DNA sequence: TGTGCCAGCAGCGTAGCCCCGGACAGGGAGGGGACCTATGGCTACACCTTC. Translated, it gives CASSVAPDREGTYGYTF.

This chain joins TRBV29-1 and TRBJ2-1; TRBD2 matches 8 bases. The CDR3 length is 14 residues. The germline V gene encodes CDR1 SQVTM and CDR2 ANQGSEA. The V and J ends lost 6 bases and 7 bases, in that order; junction bases with no gene match: 11. CDR3 coding DNA: TGCAGCGTGCTTAGCGGGGCCCCCTGGAATGAGCAGTTCTTC. Amino acids: CSVLSGAPWNEQFF.

A single count supports this clone. This rearrangement joins TRBV5-8 to TRBJ2-7; D is perhaps TRBD1 or TRBD2 (5 bases each). Germline lookup yields CDR1 SGHTS and CDR2 YDEGEE. V was pared by 1 base and J by 4 bases, with 9 bases between. This CDR3 comprises 13 residues. The CDR3 sequence: CASSLRGDYEQYF. The CDR3 coding sequence is TGTGCCAGCAGCTTGAGGGGAGATTACGAGCAGTACTTC.

This sequence joins TRBV29-1 and TRBJ2-7; TRBD1 aligns across 10 bases. The CDR3 spans 15 residues. Germline CDR1 SQVTM, CDR2 ANQGSEA. V dropped 1 base and J dropped 2; count of bases not matched to a gene: 5. The CDR3 nucleotides are TGCAGCGTTGAAGTCCCGGGACAGGGGACCTACGAGCAGTACTTC. This sequence encodes CSVEVPGQGTYEQYF.

The chain links TRBV4-1 to TRBJ2-3; D gene unclear. Germline V gives CDR1 MGHRA, CDR2 YSYEKL. The length of the CDR3 is 17 residues. V lost 0 bases and J 3 bases, leaving 16 bases between the germline ends. CDR3 coding DNA: TGCGCCAGCAGCCAAGACGAAGGTGCGTATAGGACAGATACGCAGTATTTT. This codes for CASSQDEGAYRTDTQYF.

This chain connects TRBV4-1 to TRBJ1-2; 8 bases line up with TRBD1. The CDR3 totals 14 residues. With V trimmed by 3 bases and J by 4 bases, 4 bases remained unmatched. Germline V gene sequence: CDR1 MGHRA, CDR2 YSYEKL. As DNA, the CDR3 is TGCGCCAGCAGCCAGACAGGGGCCCCCTATGGCTACACCTTC. Protein product: CASSQTGAPYGYTF.

The genes are TRBV5-5 and TRBJ2-6; unclear D gene. Trimming removed 0 bases at V and 5 bases at J, with 9 bases between. Germline V gene data show CDR1 as SGHKS and CDR2 as YYEKEE (reference sequence). The length of the CDR3 is 15 residues. CDR3 sequence (DNA): TGTGCCAGCAGCTTGGCAGCCTACAGGGCCAACGTCCTGACTTTC. It yields the protein CASSLAAYRANVLTF.